One T cell receptor (beta chain) is described in this entry. Its antigen is unknown. Among the exclusions were patients with other autoimmune diseases, uncontrolled infections, pregnancy or lactation. These data come from a study of Graves' ophthalmopathy and Graves' hyperthyroidism. This CDR3 has 14 residues. Trimming cost V 1 base and J 6 bases, with 12 bases left between them. Study outcomes and limitations: Among expanded thyroid clonotypes above 0.001 frequency, most also occurred in blood.

Amplification of the TCR beta CDR3 regions used RNA transcripts (as template). HTBI primers were used in a first-round RT-PCR, which preceded a second-round multiplex PCR. TCRdb redid the calling of the multiplex PCR reads with MiXCR, one entry per CDR3 protein. The repertoire has 400,000 or so distinct CDR3 sequences, less than 20% of them found once; the top ten carry around 6.6%. This chain links TRBV12-3 or TRBV12-4 with TRBJ1-1; TRBD1 might be the D (5 bases). The sample was peripheral blood. The TCR originated in a woman between 18 and 29 years old with stable Graves' hyperthyroidism. The CDR3: CASSLGRERAEAFF. In nucleotides, the CDR3 is TGTGCCAGCAGTTTAGGCAGGGAGAGGGCTGAAGCTTTCTTT.